These T cell receptor beta chains were read from a single sample in a study of T-cell reconstitution after alpha-beta-depleted transplantation in children. TCRdb reanalysed the PCR reads using MiXCR and keeps one entry per CDR3 protein. The sample shows about 540,000 distinct CDR3 sequences, around 19% of them seen only once. The sequencing used PBMCs from the stem cell graft donor, collected from the stem cell graft. The receptors derive from a human donor who donated a stem cell graft to a child with acute lymphoblastic leukemia. Each CDR3 is given with its conserved first and last residue. A D gene is named only where the DNA matches it firmly. Rows may omit the clone size; those that give it use once, few, many or a size class.

len	d_gene	v_gene	abundance	j_gene	CDR3aa	CDR3nt
16	TRBD2	TRBV12-3/TRBV12-4	few	TRBJ2-7	CASSNPGLDPSYEQYF	TGTGCCAGCAGCAACCCGGGACTAGACCCCTCCTACGAGCAGTACTTC
16	-	TRBV20-1	-	TRBJ1-2	CSATGPTQGHNYGYTF	TGCAGTGCTACCGGCCCCACACAGGGTCATAACTATGGCTACACCTTC
18	TRBD2	TRBV3-1	-	TRBJ2-2	CASSQGFYDPAGAGELFF	TGTGCCAGCAGCCAAGGATTTTACGATCCAGCGGGAGCCGGGGAGCTGTTTTTT
13	-	TRBV12-3/TRBV12-4	few	TRBJ2-7	CASSSGYFYEQYF	TGTGCCAGCAGTTCGGGATACTTCTACGAGCAGTACTTC
15	-	TRBV18	-	TRBJ2-2	CASSPDSRDTGELFF	TGTGCCAGCTCACCGGATAGCAGAGACACCGGGGAGCTGTTTTTT
12	-	TRBV7-2	few	TRBJ2-7	CASSLVNYEQYF	TGTGCCAGCAGCTTAGTGAACTACGAGCAGTACTTC
15	-	TRBV5-1	-	TRBJ2-7	CASSLDPGSSYEQYF	TGCGCCAGCAGCCTGGACCCCGGGAGCTCCTACGAGCAGTACTTC
15	TRBD2	TRBV20-1	few	TRBJ2-2	CSAHGGRGNTGELFF	TGCAGTGCTCATGGGGGGAGGGGAAACACCGGGGAGCTGTTTTTT
16	-	TRBV18	few	TRBJ2-7	CASSPRRVVTGYEQYF	TGTGCCAGCTCACCACGGCGGGTGGTGACGGGGTACGAGCAGTACTTC
15	-	TRBV12-3/TRBV12-4	-	TRBJ2-7	CASSAPGTYPYEQYF	TGTGCCAGCAGTGCCCCAGGGACGTACCCCTACGAGCAGTACTTC
16	TRBD2	TRBV12-3/TRBV12-4	-	TRBJ2-7	CASSLDRLAEGYEQYF	TGTGCCAGCAGTTTAGACCGACTAGCGGAGGGCTACGAGCAGTACTTC
12	-	TRBV5-1	few	TRBJ2-7	CASSGQTYEQYF	TGCGCCAGCAGCGGACAGACCTACGAGCAGTACTTC
16	-	TRBV12-3/TRBV12-4	-	TRBJ2-5	CASSLEGGLPQETQYF	TGTGCCAGCAGTTTAGAAGGGGGACTACCACAAGAGACCCAGTACTTC
14	-	TRBV5-1	many	TRBJ2-7	CASSLGDSSYEQYF	TGCGCCAGCAGCTTGGGAGACAGCTCCTACGAGCAGTACTTC
16	-	TRBV4-1	-	TRBJ2-7	CASSQEFPRPSYEQYF	TGCGCCAGCAGCCAAGAATTCCCCCGTCCATCCTACGAGCAGTACTTC
13	-	TRBV6-6	-	TRBJ1-1	CASRQTWGTEAFF	TGTGCCAGCAGGCAAACCTGGGGAACTGAAGCTTTCTTT
15	-	TRBV4-2	few	TRBJ2-6	CASSQDHSGANVLTF	TGTGCCAGCAGCCAAGACCACTCTGGGGCCAACGTCCTGACTTTC
13	TRBD2	TRBV7-9	few	TRBJ2-1	CASRLAEHNEQFF	TGTGCCAGCAGGCTAGCGGAACACAATGAGCAGTTCTTC
16	-	TRBV4-1	-	TRBJ2-5	CASSQNTAVGQRTQYF	TGCGCCAGCAGCCAAAACACCGCTGTGGGGCAGCGGACCCAGTACTTC
14	-	TRBV29-1	many	TRBJ1-4	CSATGPRNNEKLFF	TGCAGCGCCACCGGGCCTCGTAATAATGAAAAACTGTTTTTT
15	-	TRBV5-1	-	TRBJ2-1	CASSLSYRPYNEQFF	TGCGCCAGCAGCCTGTCGTACCGACCCTACAATGAGCAGTTCTTC
14	-	TRBV7-6	few	TRBJ2-2	CASSRSGHTGELFF	TGTGCCAGCAGCCGAAGCGGGCACACCGGGGAGCTGTTTTTT
13	-	TRBV20-1	few	TRBJ1-1	CSAREEGVDEAFF	TGCAGTGCTAGGGAAGAGGGTGTAGATGAAGCTTTCTTT
14	TRBD2	TRBV25-1	few	TRBJ2-1	CASSEFIGGDEQFF	TGTGCCAGCAGTGAATTCATCGGGGGGGATGAGCAGTTCTTC
15	-	TRBV5-1	few	TRBJ2-7	CASSPTGQNYYEQYF	TGCGCCAGCAGCCCTACAGGGCAAAATTACTACGAGCAGTACTTC
16	-	TRBV6-1	few	TRBJ2-1	CASSELASDPYNEQFF	TGTGCCAGCAGTGAATTGGCGAGTGACCCCTACAATGAGCAGTTCTTC
15	TRBD2	TRBV20-1	many	TRBJ2-7	CSASVPAGVTYEQYF	TGCAGTGCTAGTGTCCCAGCGGGAGTAACGTACGAGCAGTACTTC
13	-	TRBV7-9	few	TRBJ2-5	CASSFQAEETQYF	TGTGCCAGCAGCTTTCAGGCGGAGGAGACCCAGTACTTC
15	-	TRBV5-5	-	TRBJ2-7	CASSFAVAETYEQYF	TGTGCCAGCAGCTTCGCGGTAGCGGAGACCTACGAGCAGTACTTC
20	TRBD2	TRBV20-1	-	TRBJ2-7	CSASLSLAGETLGVFYEQYF	TGCAGTGCTAGTTTGAGCCTAGCGGGAGAGACCCTGGGGGTCTTCTACGAGCAGTACTTC
15	-	TRBV12-3/TRBV12-4	few	TRBJ1-1	CASSPLGSLNIGAFF	TGTGCCAGCAGTCCCCTAGGTTCACTCAACATAGGAGCTTTCTTT
13	-	TRBV10-2	-	TRBJ2-7	CASSLSGRDEQYF	TGCGCCAGCAGTCTGTCAGGGCGGGACGAGCAGTACTTC
15	-	TRBV7-2	-	TRBJ2-7	CASSLGVGTMSEQYF	TGTGCCAGCAGCTTAGGGGTGGGGACAATGAGCGAGCAGTACTTC
17	TRBD2	TRBV11-2	-	TRBJ2-5	CTSSLHGRALPQETQYF	TGTACCAGCAGCTTGCACGGGAGGGCCCTGCCCCAAGAGACCCAGTACTTC
13	TRBD1	TRBV20-1	few	TRBJ1-2	CSARGQGGYGYTF	TGCAGTGCTAGAGGTCAGGGGGGGTATGGCTACACCTTC
14	TRBD2	TRBV7-2	few	TRBJ2-1	CASSLALAGGQQFF	TGTGCCAGCAGCTTAGCACTAGCGGGAGGACAGCAGTTCTTC
16	-	TRBV29-1	-	TRBJ1-5	CSVAFYGQGPIRPQHF	TGCAGCGTTGCTTTTTACGGGCAGGGACCTATACGGCCCCAGCATTTT
16	TRBD1	TRBV7-2	once	TRBJ2-3	CASSRDSPGFTDTQYF	TGTGCCAGCAGCCGGGACAGCCCCGGCTTCACAGATACGCAGTATTTT
15	TRBD1	TRBV9	-	TRBJ2-2	CASSVGTGGYGELFF	TGTGCCAGCAGCGTAGGGACAGGGGGCTACGGGGAGCTGTTTTTT
17	TRBD2	TRBV7-3	few	TRBJ2-3	CASSLNLLAGNTDTQYF	TGTGCCAGCAGCTTAAATTTGCTAGCGGGAAACACAGATACGCAGTATTTT
16	-	TRBV7-8	-	TRBJ1-5	CASSPRRVGGNQPQHF	TGTGCCAGCAGCCCCCGGCGGGTCGGGGGGAATCAGCCCCAGCATTTT
14	TRBD2	TRBV2	few	TRBJ2-7	CASRISGSSYEQYF	TGTGCCAGCAGGATTAGCGGGAGCTCCTACGAGCAGTACTTC
16	TRBD2	TRBV20-1	few	TRBJ2-1	CSAREVQGGSYNEQFF	TGCAGTGCTAGAGAGGTTCAGGGAGGGTCCTACAATGAGCAGTTCTTC